A single sample is the source of the 17 T cell receptor beta chains below, sequenced in a study of blood T cell repertoires in COVID-19. The protocol was immunoSEQ multiplex PCR, while the TCRdb copy is restricted to in-frame clones and leaves out a portion. The sample yields some 300,000 clones, 75% to 90% seen once. The sequenced sample consisted of PBMCs or T cells enriched from blood (not recorded which). These TCRs come from a woman between 35 and 50 years old who had recovered from COVID-19.

Concerning this clone itself: Other DNA sequences from this sample encode an identical CDR3 as well. J is TRBJ2-1 and V is TRBV5-1, with D hard to call. Germline CDR1 reads SGHRS; CDR2 reads YFSETQ. Trimming shortened V by 0 bases and J by 0 bases, and 7 bases separated the two germline ends. The CDR3 has 15 amino acids. DNA for the CDR3: TGCGCCAGCAGCTTGGGTACGAGCTCCTACAATGAGCAGTTCTTC. Translating it yields CASSLGTSSYNEQFF.

The V gene is TRBV3-1 (or the pseudogene TRBV3-2), the J gene TRBJ1-1; 7 nucleotides agree with TRBD1. Per the germline V gene, CDR1 is LGHDT and CDR2 is YNNKEL (reference sequence). Trimming took 6 bases from V and 1 from J; bases not matched to a gene: 8. CDR3 size: 15 residues. The DNA of the CDR3 is TGTGCCAGCAGTAAAAAAGGGACAGCGAACACTGAAGCTTTCTTT. Translating gives CASSKKGTANTEAFF.

This chain joins TRBV18 and TRBJ2-3, with a weak D call TRBD2 (5 bases). V was trimmed by 2 bases and J by 6 bases, leaving 18 bases between them. The CDR3 runs to 16 residues. CDR1 is KGHSH and CDR2 is LQKENI in the germline V gene. The CDR3 coding sequence is TGTGCCAGCTCACCATGGGAGCGGAGACTCTCCGATACGCAGTATTTT. Amino acids: CASSPWERRLSDTQYF.

CDR3 loop: CATTPSGAYNEQFF. The CDR3 DNA is TGTGCCACCACGCCTAGCGGGGCCTACAATGAGCAGTTCTTC. The chain employs TRBV10-3 and TRBJ2-1; 9 nucleotides line up with TRBD2. The CDR3 is made up of 14 amino acids. The V gene's germline CDR1 is ENHRY and CDR2 SYGVKD. J gave up 2 bases and V 10 bases, and 6 bases lay outside the gene matches.

The rearrangement joins TRBV5-1 to TRBJ2-5; a possible D gene is TRBD2 (7 bases). The CDR3 spans 16 residues. Looked up from germline, CDR1 is SGHRS and CDR2 is YFSETQ. V lost 4 bases, J lost 4 bases, and 20 bases lay in between. The CDR3 DNA follows: TGCGCCAGCAGCGAAGGACTAGGGGGTATCGGAGAGACCCAGTACTTC. It specifies CASSEGLGGIGETQYF.

The chain uses TRBV19 and TRBJ2-2; D call uncertain. The V end lost 6 bases, the J end lost 1 base, and 6 bases lay between the germline ends. Germline V CDR1 and CDR2: LNHDA, SQIVND (reference sequence). CDR3 size: 13 residues. The CDR3 bases are TGTGCCAGTAGAAATCAGAACACCGGGGAGCTGTTTTTT. Its protein product is CASRNQNTGELFF.

The CDR3 here is CASGLHRGPTEAFF. The CDR3 region has the DNA TGTGCCAGCGGACTTCACAGGGGGCCTACTGAAGCTTTCTTT. The gene calls are TRBV6-5 and TRBJ1-1; 9 bases are shared with TRBD1. Unmatched junction bases numbered 9, after V lost 8 bases and J lost 5 bases. CDR1 and CDR2 (germline): MNHEY, SVGAGI. CDR3 length: 14 amino acids.

V usage is TRBV29-1 and J usage is TRBJ1-1; 7 bases map to TRBD1. The CDR3 runs 15 residues. V trimming: 0 bases; J trimming: 1 base; junction bases outside the gene matches: 5. Germline V lookup: CDR1 SQVTM, CDR2 ANQGSEA. CDR3 sequence reads: CSVEDTGASNTEAFF. The CDR3 DNA reads as TGCAGCGTTGAAGATACAGGGGCTTCGAACACTGAAGCTTTCTTT. Supplemented by reference TRBV29-1 and TRBJ1-1, the full variable domain reads SAVISQKPSRDICQRGTSLTIQCQVDSQVTMMFWYRQQPGQSLTLIATANQGSEATYESGFVIDKFPISRPNLTFSTLTVSNMSPEDSSIYLCSVEDTGASNTEAFFGQGTRLTVV.

The J gene is TRBJ1-5, the V gene TRBV2, with a weak D call TRBD1 (6 bases). Germline V gene sequence: CDR1 SNHLY, CDR2 FYNNEI. V lost 6 bases and J 5 bases, leaving 8 bases between the germline ends. The CDR3 consists of 12 residues. CDR3 sequence reads: CASRAGDQPQHF. Written as DNA, the CDR3 is TGTGCCAGCAGGGCAGGGGATCAGCCCCAGCATTTT.

This sequence joins TRBV19 and TRBJ1-4; D might be TRBD1 (6 bases). The length of the CDR3 is 15 residues. V lost 5 bases, J lost 4 bases, and 14 bases lay in between. From germline, CDR1 is LNHDA and CDR2 SQIVND (reference sequence). The CDR3, as DNA: TGTGCCAGTAGTTTTTCGACAGGCTTTAATGAAAAACTGTTTTTT. This codes for CASSFSTGFNEKLFF.

V gene TRBV10-3 combines with J gene TRBJ1-2; D might be TRBD1 (5 bases). The germline CDR1 and CDR2 sequences are ENHRY and SYGVKD. V was pared by 3 bases and J by 1 base, with 9 bases between. The CDR3 has 14 residues. The CDR3 reads CAISDGAYNYGYTF. CDR3 sequence (DNA): TGTGCCATCAGTGATGGGGCCTATAACTATGGCTACACCTTC.

The V gene is TRBV5-1, the J gene TRBJ2-7; 10 bases are shared with TRBD1. The CDR3 is 14 residues long. Trimming at V came to 3 bases and at J to 6 bases, leaving 6 bases not matched to a gene. In germline, CDR1 is SGHRS, CDR2 YFSETQ. The CDR3 spells CASSYSGTGVEQYF. The CDR3 DNA reads TGCGCCAGCAGCTACTCCGGGACAGGGGTCGAGCAGTACTTC. Combining the CDR3 with reference TRBV5-1 and TRBJ2-7 gives the whole variable domain KAGVTQTPRYLIKTRGQQVTLSCSPISGHRSVSWYQQTPGQGLQFLFEYFSETQRNKGNFPGRFSGRQFSNSRSEMNVSTLELGDSALYLCASSYSGTGVEQYFGPGTRLTVT.

The rearrangement uses TRBV5-1 and TRBJ1-2, with a possible D match to TRBD1 (5 bases). Between the trimmed V and J ends, which lost 5 bases and 4 bases, there was a span of 15 bases. The V gene's germline CDR1 is SGHRS and CDR2 YFSETQ. The CDR3 is 14 residues long. CDR3 in DNA: TGCGCCAGCAGACATGACAGTTCAGGCTATGGCTACACCTTC. Its protein product is CASRHDSSGYGYTF.

The CDR3 coding sequence is TGTGCCAGCAGCCCTAGGGAGGGTAGCTATGGCTACACCTTC. Protein: CASSPREGSYGYTF. The chain recombines TRBV7-3 with TRBJ1-2; D is ambiguous. This CDR3 has 14 amino acids. CDR1 and CDR2 (germline): SGHTA, FQGTGA. V was pared by 5 bases and J by 4 bases, with 14 bases between.

The chain employs TRBV7-2 and TRBJ1-2; possible D gene TRBD1, 5 bases. The CDR3 runs to 15 residues. Trimming took off 3 bases at V and 7 bases at J, with 18 bases between the two ends. Germline loops: CDR1 SGHTA, CDR2 FQGNSA. Here the CDR3 reads CASSFPGAAVRGYTF. The DNA for the CDR3 is TGTGCCAGCAGCTTCCCTGGGGCGGCCGTCCGTGGCTACACCTTC.

This rearrangement joins TRBV3-1 (or the pseudogene TRBV3-2) to TRBJ1-3, with a tentative D call TRBD1 (6 bases). The length of the CDR3 is 15 residues. Trimming removed 5 bases from V and 4 bases from J, with 15 bases in between. Germline CDR1 LGHDT, CDR2 YNNKEL (reference sequence). CDR3 bases: TGTGCCAGCAGCTCCCTAAGGACAGCAGGAAACACCATATATTTT. This sequence encodes CASSSLRTAGNTIYF.

V and J are TRBV15 and TRBJ2-5, with 9 nucleotides matching TRBD1. With V trimmed by 4 bases and J by 4 bases, 10 bases remained unmatched. CDR1 is LNHNV, CDR2 YYDKDF, per germline (reference sequence). The CDR3 spans 16 residues. Here the CDR3 reads CATSNSDRGARETQYF. The CDR3 DNA is TGTGCCACCAGCAACTCGGACAGGGGCGCACGAGAGACCCAGTACTTC. The full variable domain, with the rest looked up from reference TRBV15 and TRBJ2-5, is DAMVIQNPRYQVTQFGKPVTLSCSQTLNHNVMYWYQQKSSQAPKLLFHYYDKDFNNEADTPDNFQSRRPNTSFCFLDIRSPGLGDTAMYLCATSNSDRGARETQYFGPGTRLLVL.